Listed below are T cell receptor beta chains from one sample, sequenced in a study of blood T cell repertoires in COVID-19. Sequencing was performed with immunoSEQ multiplex PCR; in TCRdb, only in-frame clones are kept and a portion is missing. The sample holds about 230,000 clones, 70% to 90% seen once. The source material was peripheral blood. The source of these receptors is a man between 35 and 55 years old with acute or convalescent COVID-19. Each CDR3 is given with its conserved first and last residue. D genes are given only for firm matches. For some rows the clone size is stated as once, few or many, or as a class when expanded; others skip it.

v_gene: TRBV29-1; j_gene: TRBJ2-7; abundance: -; d_gene: -; CDR3nt: TGCAGCGGTTTTCAGGGGTACGAGCAGTACTTC; CDR3aa: CSGFQGYEQYF
v_gene: TRBV30; j_gene: TRBJ2-7; abundance: -; d_gene: -; CDR3nt: TGTGCCTGGACCGGGTTGTCCTACGAGCAGTACTTC; CDR3aa: CAWTGLSYEQYF
v_gene: TRBV6-2/TRBV6-3; j_gene: TRBJ2-5; abundance: -; d_gene: TRBD2; CDR3nt: TGTGCCAGCAGTTCCGGACTAGCGGGGGGCCCCGAAGAGACCCAGTACTTC; CDR3aa: CASSSGLAGGPEETQYF
v_gene: TRBV21-1; j_gene: TRBJ1-1; abundance: -; d_gene: -; CDR3nt: TGTGCCAGCAAGCACGATTCAAAAGAAGGGACCGAGGAGGGGGAAGCTTTCTTT; CDR3aa: CASKHDSKEGTEEGEAFF
v_gene: TRBV5-1; j_gene: TRBJ1-1; abundance: -; d_gene: TRBD1; CDR3nt: TGCGCCAGCAGCTCCCAGGGGGCTGGGAACACTGAAGCTTTCTTT; CDR3aa: CASSSQGAGNTEAFF
v_gene: TRBV7-9; j_gene: TRBJ1-1; abundance: -; d_gene: -; CDR3nt: TGTGCCAGCAGCTTAGAGCCAGGGGAAGCTTTCTTT; CDR3aa: CASSLEPGEAFF
v_gene: TRBV14; j_gene: TRBJ2-5; abundance: -; d_gene: TRBD1; CDR3nt: TGTGCCAGCAGCCCGGGACAGGGGAATATCCTGGAGACCCAGTACTTC; CDR3aa: CASSPGQGNILETQYF
v_gene: TRBV5-5; j_gene: TRBJ2-7; abundance: -; d_gene: -; CDR3nt: TGTGCCAGCAGCCATCGAGCGATATACGAGCAGTACTTC; CDR3aa: CASSHRAIYEQYF
v_gene: TRBV7-9; j_gene: TRBJ2-6; abundance: once; d_gene: TRBD1; CDR3nt: TGTGCCAGCAGCTGGACAGGGGCCAGCTCTGGGGCCAACGTCCTGACTTTC; CDR3aa: CASSWTGASSGANVLTF
v_gene: TRBV19; j_gene: TRBJ1-1; abundance: -; d_gene: -; CDR3nt: TGTGCCAGTAGTATTTTGAGGCCAGGGCTGAACACTGAAGCTTTCTTT; CDR3aa: CASSILRPGLNTEAFF
v_gene: TRBV7-8; j_gene: TRBJ1-1; abundance: few; d_gene: -; CDR3nt: TGTGCCAGCAGCTTAGCGGGGACAATAAGGAATGCTTTCTTT; CDR3aa: CASSLAGTIRNAFF
v_gene: TRBV12-3/TRBV12-4; j_gene: TRBJ1-2; abundance: once; d_gene: TRBD1; CDR3nt: TGTGCCAGCAGTTGGGACAGCGAGTATGGCTACACCTTC; CDR3aa: CASSWDSEYGYTF
v_gene: TRBV7-8; j_gene: TRBJ2-1; abundance: once; d_gene: -; CDR3nt: TGTGCCAGCAGCTTAGGGGAGAAAATCCCCTACAATGAGCAGTTCTTC; CDR3aa: CASSLGEKIPYNEQFF
v_gene: TRBV20-1; j_gene: TRBJ2-7; abundance: -; d_gene: TRBD2; CDR3nt: TGCAGTGCTAGTGACGCGGGGGATCTCTACGAGCAGTACTTC; CDR3aa: CSASDAGDLYEQYF
v_gene: TRBV6-5; j_gene: TRBJ1-2; abundance: -; d_gene: TRBD1; CDR3nt: TGTGCCAGCAGACCGGACAGGGGAGTCGGTGGCTACACCTTC; CDR3aa: CASRPDRGVGGYTF
v_gene: TRBV6-1; j_gene: TRBJ1-5; abundance: -; d_gene: -; CDR3nt: TGTGCCAGCAGTGACAGGGATTTGAATCAGCCCCAGCATTTT; CDR3aa: CASSDRDLNQPQHF
v_gene: TRBV20-1; j_gene: TRBJ2-3; abundance: -; d_gene: -; CDR3nt: TGCAGTGCTAGTGCCCTCCGCACAGATACGCAGTATTTT; CDR3aa: CSASALRTDTQYF
v_gene: TRBV5-5; j_gene: TRBJ1-6; abundance: -; d_gene: TRBD1; CDR3nt: TGTGCCAGCAGCGACAGGGGCAGCTCACCCCTCCACTTT; CDR3aa: CASSDRGSSPLHF
v_gene: TRBV5-1; j_gene: TRBJ2-7; abundance: -; d_gene: TRBD1; CDR3nt: TGCGCCAGCAGCCCTACAGGGGAGTACGAGCAGTACTTC; CDR3aa: CASSPTGEYEQYF
v_gene: TRBV3-1/TRBV3-2; j_gene: TRBJ2-3; abundance: once; d_gene: TRBD1; CDR3nt: TGTGCCAGCAGCCCCAGGCAGGGGGCTTCAGATACGCAGTATTTT; CDR3aa: CASSPRQGASDTQYF
v_gene: TRBV5-1; j_gene: TRBJ2-1; abundance: -; d_gene: -; CDR3nt: TGCGCCAGCAGCTTGGAGGGGAATGAGCAGTTCTTC; CDR3aa: CASSLEGNEQFF
v_gene: TRBV6-2/TRBV6-3; j_gene: TRBJ2-4; abundance: -; d_gene: TRBD2; CDR3nt: TGTGCCAGCAGTTCCCCGCTAGCGGGGGGAGCCAAAAACATTCAGTACTTC; CDR3aa: CASSSPLAGGAKNIQYF
v_gene: TRBV2; j_gene: TRBJ1-1; abundance: -; d_gene: -; CDR3nt: TGTGCCAGCAGTTCTCAGGGGTGGGACACTGAAGCTTTCTTT; CDR3aa: CASSSQGWDTEAFF
v_gene: TRBV6-6; j_gene: TRBJ2-7; abundance: -; d_gene: -; CDR3nt: TGTGCCAGCAGTCCTCAGGGGCCGAACTACGAGCAGTACTTC; CDR3aa: CASSPQGPNYEQYF
v_gene: TRBV15; j_gene: TRBJ1-4; abundance: -; d_gene: -; CDR3nt: TGTGCCACCAGCAGAGGGGGGGCAACTAATGAAAAACTGTTTTTT; CDR3aa: CATSRGGATNEKLFF
v_gene: TRBV7-2; j_gene: TRBJ1-2; abundance: -; d_gene: -; CDR3nt: TGTGCCAGCAGCTTAGTGGGTAGTGGACAGTTCTATGGCTACACCTTC; CDR3aa: CASSLVGSGQFYGYTF
v_gene: TRBV19; j_gene: TRBJ1-5; abundance: once; d_gene: -; CDR3nt: TGTGCCAGTAGCGACGGGAGCTCGGCCGACCAGCCCCAGCATTTT; CDR3aa: CASSDGSSADQPQHF
v_gene: TRBV5-8; j_gene: TRBJ1-2; abundance: -; d_gene: TRBD1; CDR3nt: TGTGCCAGCAGCTCGCGCCTTTCGTTAACAGGGGTCTATGGCTACACCTTC; CDR3aa: CASSSRLSLTGVYGYTF
v_gene: TRBV19; j_gene: TRBJ1-4; abundance: -; d_gene: TRBD1; CDR3nt: TGTGCCAGTAGCGACAGGGCCGAAGTTGAAAAACTGTTTTTT; CDR3aa: CASSDRAEVEKLFF
v_gene: TRBV7-2; j_gene: TRBJ1-1; abundance: -; d_gene: -; CDR3nt: TGTGCCAGCAGCCGAAGGGGAATCACTGAAGCTTTCTTT; CDR3aa: CASSRRGITEAFF
v_gene: TRBV3-1/TRBV3-2; j_gene: TRBJ2-7; abundance: -; d_gene: -; CDR3nt: TGTGCCAGCAGCCAAGCGGGGGATGGGGAGCAGTACTTC; CDR3aa: CASSQAGDGEQYF
v_gene: TRBV2; j_gene: TRBJ1-1; abundance: -; d_gene: TRBD1; CDR3nt: TGTGCCAGCAGTATAAACAGGGGCTTTGGTGAAGCTTTCTTT; CDR3aa: CASSINRGFGEAFF
v_gene: TRBV11-1; j_gene: TRBJ2-7; abundance: -; d_gene: -; CDR3nt: TGTGCCAGCAGCTTAGCCTTTACCGGGTTCCCCTACGAGCAGTACTTC; CDR3aa: CASSLAFTGFPYEQYF
v_gene: TRBV7-9; j_gene: TRBJ2-3; abundance: -; d_gene: TRBD2; CDR3nt: TGTGCCAGCAGCCCCAGGACTAGCGGGGGAGATACGCAGTATTTT; CDR3aa: CASSPRTSGGDTQYF
v_gene: TRBV3-1/TRBV3-2; j_gene: TRBJ2-5; abundance: -; d_gene: TRBD2; CDR3nt: TGTGCCAGCAGCCGGCCTTCGATAGCGGGACAAGGGACCCAGTACTTC; CDR3aa: CASSRPSIAGQGTQYF
v_gene: TRBV7-2; j_gene: TRBJ2-1; abundance: -; d_gene: TRBD2; CDR3nt: TGTGCCAGCAGCTCCACTCCGGGACTAGCGCGCAATGAGCAGTTCTTC; CDR3aa: CASSSTPGLARNEQFF
v_gene: TRBV5-1; j_gene: TRBJ1-4; abundance: once; d_gene: TRBD1; CDR3nt: TGCGCCAGCAGCACGGGACAGAATGAAAAACTGTTTTTT; CDR3aa: CASSTGQNEKLFF
v_gene: TRBV18; j_gene: TRBJ2-5; abundance: once; d_gene: -; CDR3nt: TGTGCCAGCTCAATCATCAGGGAAGAGACCCAGTACTTC; CDR3aa: CASSIIREETQYF
v_gene: TRBV13; j_gene: TRBJ2-2; abundance: -; d_gene: -; CDR3nt: TGTGCCAGCAGCTTACGGACACCCACGAACACCGGGGAGCTGTTTTTT; CDR3aa: CASSLRTPTNTGELFF
v_gene: TRBV5-1; j_gene: TRBJ1-3; abundance: -; d_gene: -; CDR3nt: TGCGCCAGCAGCCCCAGGGTCCCATGGGACTCTGGAAACACCATATATTTT; CDR3aa: CASSPRVPWDSGNTIYF
v_gene: TRBV18; j_gene: TRBJ1-1; abundance: -; d_gene: -; CDR3nt: TGTGCCAGCTCACCACCGACAACAGCTGGGGAAGCTTTCTTT; CDR3aa: CASSPPTTAGEAFF
v_gene: TRBV23-1; j_gene: TRBJ2-3; abundance: -; d_gene: TRBD2; CDR3nt: TGCGCCAGCAGTCAATCGCAAGCGGGGGTAAGCACAGATACGCAGTATTTT; CDR3aa: CASSQSQAGVSTDTQYF
v_gene: TRBV18; j_gene: TRBJ1-6; abundance: -; d_gene: -; CDR3nt: TGTGCCAGCTCACGACAGGCAGGGCCTAATTCACCCCTCCACTTT; CDR3aa: CASSRQAGPNSPLHF
v_gene: TRBV15; j_gene: TRBJ2-7; abundance: -; d_gene: TRBD2; CDR3nt: TGTGCCACCGCCTCGGGGGGGACATCCTACGAGCAGTACTTC; CDR3aa: CATASGGTSYEQYF
v_gene: TRBV6-2/TRBV6-3; j_gene: TRBJ2-7; abundance: -; d_gene: TRBD1; CDR3nt: TGTGCCAGCAGTTACTCGGGGACAGCCTACGAGCAGTACTTC; CDR3aa: CASSYSGTAYEQYF
v_gene: TRBV30; j_gene: TRBJ1-6; abundance: -; d_gene: -; CDR3nt: TGTGCCTGGAGTGGGGGGGGGAATTCACCCCTCCACTTT; CDR3aa: CAWSGGGNSPLHF
v_gene: TRBV6-1; j_gene: TRBJ2-2; abundance: -; d_gene: -; CDR3nt: TGTGCCAGCAGTGGAGTTTGGGGGCTTAAAACCGGGGAGCTGTTTTTT; CDR3aa: CASSGVWGLKTGELFF
v_gene: TRBV5-6; j_gene: TRBJ2-3; abundance: -; d_gene: TRBD2; CDR3nt: TGTGCCAGCAGCGTCGGACTAGCGAGAAGCACAGATACGCAGTATTTT; CDR3aa: CASSVGLARSTDTQYF
v_gene: TRBV10-3; j_gene: TRBJ2-2; abundance: -; d_gene: -; CDR3nt: TGTGCCATCAGTGAATCCAGCACCGGGGAGCTGTTTTTT; CDR3aa: CAISESSTGELFF
v_gene: TRBV10-3; j_gene: TRBJ1-2; abundance: -; d_gene: TRBD1; CDR3nt: TGTGCCATCAGTGGAACCTCGGACAGGAGAAATGGCTACACCTTC; CDR3aa: CAISGTSDRRNGYTF
v_gene: TRBV6-6; j_gene: TRBJ1-5; abundance: -; d_gene: TRBD1; CDR3nt: TGTGCCAGCAGTAACCTACAGGGGGCCCTTAATCAGCCCCAGCATTTT; CDR3aa: CASSNLQGALNQPQHF
v_gene: TRBV2; j_gene: TRBJ2-7; abundance: -; d_gene: TRBD2; CDR3nt: TGTGCCAGCAGTCACCCTAGCGGGGGTGACTACGAGCAGTACTTC; CDR3aa: CASSHPSGGDYEQYF
v_gene: TRBV30; j_gene: TRBJ1-5; abundance: -; d_gene: -; CDR3nt: TGTGCCTGGACCCGGGGGGGGGCACTTAGCAATCAGCCCCAGCATTTT; CDR3aa: CAWTRGGALSNQPQHF
v_gene: TRBV5-1; j_gene: TRBJ2-3; abundance: -; d_gene: TRBD2; CDR3nt: TGCGCCAGCAGCTTCGGAGCGGGGGTGACAGATACGCAGTATTTT; CDR3aa: CASSFGAGVTDTQYF
v_gene: TRBV9; j_gene: TRBJ2-5; abundance: -; d_gene: TRBD2; CDR3nt: TGTGCCAGCAGCGAGAGCGGGGGGGGCGGGGAGACCCAGTACTTC; CDR3aa: CASSESGGGGETQYF
v_gene: TRBV16; j_gene: TRBJ2-2; abundance: -; d_gene: TRBD1; CDR3nt: TGTGCCAGCAGCCCTTCGGACAGGGTCGATTACGGGGAGCTGTTTTTT; CDR3aa: CASSPSDRVDYGELFF
v_gene: TRBV29-1; j_gene: TRBJ2-1; abundance: -; d_gene: -; CDR3nt: TGCAGCGTTGAAGATGTCCGGAGCTCCTACAATGAGCAGTTCTTC; CDR3aa: CSVEDVRSSYNEQFF
v_gene: TRBV7-2; j_gene: TRBJ1-2; abundance: once; d_gene: -; CDR3nt: TGTGCCAGCAGCCTAACCACGGCGGGCTACTATGGCTACACCTTC; CDR3aa: CASSLTTAGYYGYTF
v_gene: TRBV11-1; j_gene: TRBJ1-1; abundance: few; d_gene: -; CDR3nt: TGTGCCAGCAGCCTCAACACTGAAGCTTTCTTT; CDR3aa: CASSLNTEAFF
v_gene: TRBV6-5; j_gene: TRBJ1-1; abundance: -; d_gene: -; CDR3nt: TGTGCCAGCAGGGGCCACACTGAAGCTTTCTTT; CDR3aa: CASRGHTEAFF